The T cell receptor (beta chain) described here comes from a study of cytomegalovirus exposure and HLA in healthy donors. A single count supports this clone. Its target is not known. Per the germline V gene, CDR1 is SGDLS and CDR2 is YYNGEE. The CDR3 consists of 17 residues. V shed 3 bases, J shed 4 bases, and the junction held 15 bases outside the gene matches. Study observations and caveats: Earlier analysis looked at TCR beta V segments, and most were productive about 90% or about 30% of the time.

PCR primers comprised 60 Vbeta and 13 Jbeta primers. Clones were read by immunoSEQ multiplex PCR, and TCRdb kept only the in-frame ones, dropping some. This table has about 150,000 clones, about 80% appearing once. This chain links TRBV9 with TRBJ2-5, with TRBD1 matching over 7 bases. Material for sequencing was PBMCs. The receptor comes from a middle-aged woman in good health and CMV-seronegative. This CDR3 is CASSGRQGLRQGETQYF. In DNA, the CDR3 is TGTGCCAGCAGCGGACGACAGGGATTGCGGCAGGGAGAGACCCAGTACTTC.